This TCR beta chain was found in a study of blood T cell repertoires in COVID-19. This clone was counted a few times. The V and J ends lost 7 bases and 0 bases respectively, with 14 bases between them. CDR1 is SGHRS and CDR2 is YFSETQ in the germline V gene. This CDR3 contains 16 residues. The assay was immunoSEQ multiplex PCR, and TCRdb's table has in-frame clones only and misses some. The sample carries under 350,000 clones, 75% to 90% recorded once. Recovery meant two consecutive negative NP/OP PCR tests, professional clearance, or resolved symptoms. Material for sequencing was PBMCs or T cells enriched from blood (not recorded which). The chain uses TRBV5-1 and TRBJ2-6; D possibly corresponds to TRBD1 (5 bases). The sequence was obtained from a woman aged 40-49 years who had recovered from COVID-19. The CDR3 protein is CASAWTLRSGANVLTF. DNA of the CDR3: TGCGCCAGCGCTTGGACACTCCGCTCTGGGGCCAACGTCCTGACTTTC. The entire variable domain, with the rest obtained from reference TRBV5-1 and TRBJ2-6, is as follows: KAGVTQTPRYLIKTRGQQVTLSCSPISGHRSVSWYQQTPGQGLQFLFEYFSETQRNKGNFPGRFSGRQFSNSRSEMNVSTLELGDSALYLCASAWTLRSGANVLTFGAGSRLTVL.